A single sample is the source of the 17 T cell receptor beta chains below, sequenced in a study of technical replicates of blood from a handful of donors. Repertoires were generated with immunoSEQ multiplex PCR, while TCRdb's copy carries only in-frame clones and drops some. The sample holds over 65,000 clones, approximately 97% seen once. What was sequenced was T cells isolated from PBMCs. The receptors were gathered from a human donor in good health.

This clone was seen once. V is TRBV28 and J is TRBJ2-6; D call uncertain. V was cut by 3 bases and J by 12 bases, with 6 bases left in between. Per germline, CDR1 MDHEN and CDR2 SYDVKM. CDR3 length equals 11 residues. The CDR3 DNA reads as TGTGCCAGCAGTTTTACCGGCGTCCTGACTTTC. It encodes CASSFTGVLTF.

The rearrangement links TRBV6-6 to TRBJ1-3, with D hard to call. V was pared by 10 bases and J by 0 bases, with 10 bases between. The CDR3 has 13 residues. Germline V lookup: CDR1 MNHNY, CDR2 SVGAGI (reference sequence). The chain's CDR3 is CATSENSGNTIYF. CDR3 DNA sequence: TGTGCCACTAGTGAAAACTCTGGAAACACCATATATTTT.

This chain joins TRBV14 and TRBJ1-1, with no clear D. The V gene lost 7 bases and the J gene lost 1 base, with 10 bases spanning the gap. Germline CDR1 reads SGHDN; CDR2 reads FVKESK. The CDR3 covers 13 residues. The CDR3 nucleotides are TGTGCCAGCACCCTACTTGAGAACACTGAAGCTTTCTTT. Amino acids: CASTLLENTEAFF.

CDR3 nucleotide sequence: TGTGCCAGCAGTACCTCGACAGGGCGCGACGAGCAGTACTTC. It encodes CASSTSTGRDEQYF. This chain connects TRBV6-6 to TRBJ2-7; 7 positions agree with TRBD1. Unmatched junction bases numbered 9, after V lost 5 bases and J lost 5 bases. The CDR3 consists of 14 residues. CDR1 is MNHNY, CDR2 SVGAGI, per germline (reference sequence).

This clone has only one observation. The rearrangement joins TRBV10-1 to TRBJ2-1; 9 bases are a match to TRBD1. V was pared by 4 bases and J by 2 bases, with 9 bases of the junction left unmatched. This CDR3 spans 17 amino acids. Germline CDR1 is WNHNN and CDR2 is SYGVQD (reference sequence). CDR3 bases: TGCGCCAGCAGTGGGCCGGGACAGGGACTCGCCTACAATGAGCAGTTCTTC. It encodes CASSGPGQGLAYNEQFF.

This clone occurred once. The chain recombines TRBV11-3 with TRBJ2-7; D is possibly TRBD1 (5 bases). Trimming removed 2 bases at V and 2 bases at J, with 16 bases between. CDR3 length: 16 residues. CDR1 is SGHNT, CDR2 YENEEA, per germline. DNA of the CDR3: TGTGCCAGCAGCTTATGGGTTGACAGTCATACCTACGAGCAGTACTTC. Protein sequence: CASSLWVDSHTYEQYF.

This chain joins TRBV18 and TRBJ1-2; D unclear. Germline CDR1 KGHSH, CDR2 LQKENI. The length of the CDR3 is 18 residues. Trimming took off 3 bases at V and 0 bases at J, with 20 bases between the two ends. The DNA for the CDR3 is TGTGCCAGCTCACCCCAAGTACGAGGATCGGAAGCTAACTATGGCTACACCTTC. Protein product: CASSPQVRGSEANYGYTF.

This clone showed up just once. The chain combines TRBV7-6 with TRBJ1-6, with 7 nucleotides matching TRBD1. From germline, CDR1 is SGHVS and CDR2 FNYEAQ. The CDR3 consists of 14 residues. V was pared by 4 bases and J by 6 bases, with 3 bases of the junction left unmatched. CDR3 in amino acids: CASSSGQFNSPLHF. The CDR3 region has the DNA TGTGCCAGCAGCTCGGGACAGTTTAATTCACCCCTCCACTTT.

This chain links TRBV5-1 with TRBJ2-1; D remains ambiguous. V lost 1 base and J lost 5, with 10 bases in between. Germline-derived CDR1 and CDR2 are SGHRS and YFSETQ. The CDR3 is made up of 14 amino acids. The CDR3 reads CASSLYPVNNEQFF. In DNA form, the CDR3 reads TGCGCCAGCAGCTTGTATCCAGTGAACAATGAGCAGTTCTTC.

The table lists this clone with a count of one. This chain connects TRBV9 to TRBJ2-2; D unclear. V was cut by 2 bases and J by 4 bases, with 6 bases left in between. In germline, CDR1 is SGDLS, CDR2 YYNGEE. The CDR3 has 13 amino acids. CDR3 loop: CASSVQATGELFF. The CDR3 nucleotides read TGTGCCAGCAGCGTTCAAGCCACCGGGGAGCTGTTTTTT.

The V and J genes are TRBV9 and TRBJ2-3; 7 positions agree with TRBD2. The CDR3 totals 11 residues. V was pared by 4 bases and J by 10 bases, with 3 bases of the junction left unmatched. The germline V gene encodes CDR1 SGDLS and CDR2 YYNGEE. The CDR3 loop reads CASSTREAQYF. For the CDR3, the DNA is TGTGCCAGCAGCACCCGGGAGGCGCAGTATTTT.

The chain uses TRBV10-2 and TRBJ2-5; TRBD2 matches at 9 bases. The CDR3 totals 15 residues. CDR1 WSHSY and CDR2 SAAADI come from the germline V gene. The J segment lost 11 bases and the V segment lost 0 bases, leaving 10 bases of the junction unmatched. The CDR3 nucleotides are TGCGCCAGCAGTGAGTCCGCGCTAGCGGGACGTTGGCAGTACTTC. Translated: CASSESALAGRWQYF.

The V and J genes are TRBV30 and TRBJ1-5; D uncertain. Trimming shortened V by 2 bases and J by 0 bases, and 5 bases separated the two germline ends. This CDR3 is built from 13 residues. Germline V gives CDR1 GTSNPN, CDR2 SVGIG (reference sequence). The CDR3 loop is CAWSPFSNQPQHF. CDR3 coding DNA: TGTGCCTGGAGTCCCTTTAGCAATCAGCCCCAGCATTTT. Full variable domain (remainder filled in from reference TRBV30 and TRBJ1-5): SQTIHQWPATLVQPVGSPLSLECTVEGTSNPNLYWYRQAAGRGLQLLFYSVGIGQISSEVPQNLSASRPQDRQFILSSKKLLLSDSGFYLCAWSPFSNQPQHFGDGTRLSIL.

The V call is TRBV25-1, the J call TRBJ2-4; 10 bases agree with TRBD1. J was trimmed by 0 bases and V by 10 bases; bases with no gene match: 9. The CDR3 loop spans 16 amino acids. The germline gives CDR1 MGHDK, CDR2 SYGVNS. The CDR3: CATEDRGQIAKNIQYF. The CDR3 nucleotides read TGTGCCACCGAAGACAGGGGGCAAATAGCCAAAAACATTCAGTACTTC.

The rearrangement uses TRBV5-6 and TRBJ1-2; perhaps TRBD1 as D (5 bases). From germline, CDR1 is SGHDT and CDR2 YYEEEE. There are 18 residues in the CDR3. Trimming pared 0 bases from V and 5 bases from J, leaving 23 bases between. The CDR3 DNA reads TGTGCCAGCAGCTTGGTCCTTCCCAAGCAGGGCGAGGAATATGGCTACACCTTC. Its translation is CASSLVLPKQGEEYGYTF. Together with reference TRBV5-6 and TRBJ1-2, the CDR3 gives the full variable domain: DAGVTQSPTHLIKTRGQQVTLRCSPKSGHDTVSWYQQALGQGPQFIFQYYEEEERQRGNFPDRFSGHQFPNYSSELNVNALLLGDSALYLCASSLVLPKQGEEYGYTFGSGTRLTVV.

The genes are TRBV28 and TRBJ2-5; 9 bases align to TRBD2. CDR1 and CDR2 from the germline V gene are MDHEN and SYDVKM. The CDR3 runs to 19 residues. The junction had 16 bases not matched to a gene; V was cut back by 3 bases and J by 2 bases. CDR3 DNA: TGTGCCAGCAGTTTGGGCGTAGGTAGCGGGAGTTGGGTTCAAGAGACCCAGTACTTC. Residues: CASSLGVGSGSWVQETQYF.

This rearrangement joins TRBV12-2 to TRBJ1-6; the DNA was not used to check the table's D call, TRBD1. TRBV12-2 counts as a pseudogene. This CDR3 has 18 residues. The CDR3: CASRSPTGIHPMGSPLHF. The DNA for the CDR3 is TGTGCAAGTCGCTCCCCGACAGGGATTCACCCCATGGGTTCACCCCTCCACTTT.